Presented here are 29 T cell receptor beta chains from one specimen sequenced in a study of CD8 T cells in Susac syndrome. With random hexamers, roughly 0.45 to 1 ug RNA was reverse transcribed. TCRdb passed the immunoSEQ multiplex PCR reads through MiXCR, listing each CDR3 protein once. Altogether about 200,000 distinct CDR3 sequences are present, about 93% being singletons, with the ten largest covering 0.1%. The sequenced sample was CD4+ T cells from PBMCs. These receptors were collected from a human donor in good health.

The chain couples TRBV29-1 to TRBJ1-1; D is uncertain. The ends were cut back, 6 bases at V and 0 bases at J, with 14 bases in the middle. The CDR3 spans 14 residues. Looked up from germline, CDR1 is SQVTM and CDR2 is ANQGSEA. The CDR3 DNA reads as TGCAGCGTCCTATCGCAGAATATGAACACTGAAGCTTTCTTT. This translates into CSVLSQNMNTEAFF.

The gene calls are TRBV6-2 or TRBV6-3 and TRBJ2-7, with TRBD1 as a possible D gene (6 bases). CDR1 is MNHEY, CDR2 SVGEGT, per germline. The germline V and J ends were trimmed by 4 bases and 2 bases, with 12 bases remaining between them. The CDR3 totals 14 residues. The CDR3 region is CASSFQGKAYEQYV. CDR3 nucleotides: TGTGCCAGCAGTTTCCAGGGGAAAGCCTACGAGCAGTACGTC.

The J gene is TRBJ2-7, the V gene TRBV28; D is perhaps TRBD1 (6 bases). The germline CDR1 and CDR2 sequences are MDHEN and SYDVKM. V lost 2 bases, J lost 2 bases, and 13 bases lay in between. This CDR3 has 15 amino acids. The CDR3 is CASSLMQGITYEQYF. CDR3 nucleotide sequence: TGTGCCAGCAGTTTAATGCAGGGGATCACCTACGAGCAGTACTTC. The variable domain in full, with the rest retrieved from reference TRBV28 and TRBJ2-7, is DVKVTQSSRYLVKRTGEKVFLECVQDMDHENMFWYRQDPGLGLRLIYFSYDVKMKEKGDIPEGYSVSREKKERFSLILESASTNQTSMYLCASSLMQGITYEQYFGPGTRLTVT.

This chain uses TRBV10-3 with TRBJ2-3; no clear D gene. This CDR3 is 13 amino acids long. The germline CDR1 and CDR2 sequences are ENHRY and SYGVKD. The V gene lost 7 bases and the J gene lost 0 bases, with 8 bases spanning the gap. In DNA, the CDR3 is TGTGCCATCAAGGCGGCTAGCACAGATACGCAGTATTTT. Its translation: CAIKAASTDTQYF.

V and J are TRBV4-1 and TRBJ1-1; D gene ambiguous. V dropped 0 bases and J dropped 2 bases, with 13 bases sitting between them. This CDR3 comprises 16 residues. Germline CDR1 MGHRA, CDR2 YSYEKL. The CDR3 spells CASSQESAGLNTEAFF. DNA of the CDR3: TGCGCCAGCAGCCAAGAGTCGGCGGGCTTAAACACTGAAGCTTTCTTT.

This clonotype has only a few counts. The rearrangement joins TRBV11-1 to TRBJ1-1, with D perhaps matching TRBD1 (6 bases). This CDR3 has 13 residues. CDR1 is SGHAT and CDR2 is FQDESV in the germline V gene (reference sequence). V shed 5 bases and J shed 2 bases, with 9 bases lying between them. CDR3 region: CASSEQGNTEAFF. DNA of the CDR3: TGTGCCAGCAGCGAACAGGGAAACACTGAAGCTTTCTTT.

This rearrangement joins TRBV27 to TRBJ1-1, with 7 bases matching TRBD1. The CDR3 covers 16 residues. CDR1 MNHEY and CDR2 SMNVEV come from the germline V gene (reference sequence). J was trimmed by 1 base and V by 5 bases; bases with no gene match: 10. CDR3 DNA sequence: TGTGCCAGCAGTCCAAAACGGACAGGAAAGAACACTGAAGCTTTCTTT. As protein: CASSPKRTGKNTEAFF.

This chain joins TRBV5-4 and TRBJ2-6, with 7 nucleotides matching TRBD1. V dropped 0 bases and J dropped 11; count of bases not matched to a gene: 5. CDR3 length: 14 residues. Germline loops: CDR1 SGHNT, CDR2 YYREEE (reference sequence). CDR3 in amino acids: CASSLVGGGYVLTF. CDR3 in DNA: TGTGCCAGCAGCTTGGTAGGGGGCGGCTACGTCCTGACTTTC.

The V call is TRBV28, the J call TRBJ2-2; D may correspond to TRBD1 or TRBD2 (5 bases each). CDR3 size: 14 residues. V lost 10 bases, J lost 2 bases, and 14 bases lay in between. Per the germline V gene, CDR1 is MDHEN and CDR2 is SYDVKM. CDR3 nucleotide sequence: TGTGCCATACTCCGGGACGGCAACACCGGGGAGCTGTTTTTT. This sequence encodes CAILRDGNTGELFF.

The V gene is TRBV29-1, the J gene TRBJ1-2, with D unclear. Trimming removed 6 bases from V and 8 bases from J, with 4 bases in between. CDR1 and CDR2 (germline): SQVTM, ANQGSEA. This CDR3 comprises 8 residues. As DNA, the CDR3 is TGCAGCGTGGCGGGCTACACCTTC. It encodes CSVAGYTF. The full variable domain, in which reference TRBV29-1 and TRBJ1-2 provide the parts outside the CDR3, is SAVISQKPSRDICQRGTSLTIQCQVDSQVTMMFWYRQQPGQSLTLIATANQGSEATYESGFVIDKFPISRPNLTFSTLTVSNMSPEDSSIYLCSVAGYTFGSGTRLTVV.

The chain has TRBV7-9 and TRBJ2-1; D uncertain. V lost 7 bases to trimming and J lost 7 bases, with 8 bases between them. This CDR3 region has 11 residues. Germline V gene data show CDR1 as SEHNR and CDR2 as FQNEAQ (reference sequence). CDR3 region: CASTARNEQFF. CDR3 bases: TGTGCCAGCACCGCCCGGAATGAGCAGTTCTTC.

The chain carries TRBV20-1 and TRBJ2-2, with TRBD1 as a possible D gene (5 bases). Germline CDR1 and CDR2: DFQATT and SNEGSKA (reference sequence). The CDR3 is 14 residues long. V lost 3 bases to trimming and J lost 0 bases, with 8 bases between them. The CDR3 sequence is CSARRTSNTGELFF. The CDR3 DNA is TGCAGTGCTAGGCGGACATCGAACACCGGGGAGCTGTTTTTT.

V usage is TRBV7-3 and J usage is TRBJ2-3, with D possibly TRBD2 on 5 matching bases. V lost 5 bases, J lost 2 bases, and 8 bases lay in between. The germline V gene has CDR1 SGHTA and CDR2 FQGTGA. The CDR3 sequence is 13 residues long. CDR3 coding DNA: TGTGCCAGCAGCCAGGACTTCACAGATACGCAGTATTTT. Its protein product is CASSQDFTDTQYF.

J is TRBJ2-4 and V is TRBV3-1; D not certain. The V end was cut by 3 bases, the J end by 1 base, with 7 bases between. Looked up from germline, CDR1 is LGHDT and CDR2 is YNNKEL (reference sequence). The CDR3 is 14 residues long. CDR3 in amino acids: CASSHEPAKNIQYF. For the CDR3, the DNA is TGTGCCAGCAGCCACGAACCGGCCAAAAACATTCAGTACTTC.

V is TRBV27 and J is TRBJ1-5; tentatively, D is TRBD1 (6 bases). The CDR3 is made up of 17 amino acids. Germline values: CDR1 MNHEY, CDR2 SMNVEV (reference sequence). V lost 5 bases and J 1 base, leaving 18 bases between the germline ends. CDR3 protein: CASSLGTTLRSNQPQHF. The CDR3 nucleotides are TGTGCCAGCAGTCTCGGGACAACCCTCAGGAGCAATCAGCCCCAGCATTTT.

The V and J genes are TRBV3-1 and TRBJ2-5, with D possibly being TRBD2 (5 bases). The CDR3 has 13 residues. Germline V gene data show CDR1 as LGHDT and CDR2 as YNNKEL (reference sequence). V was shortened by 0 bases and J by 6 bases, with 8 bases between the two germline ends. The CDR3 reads CASSQDAGKTQYF. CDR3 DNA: TGTGCCAGCAGCCAAGACGCCGGGAAGACCCAGTACTTC.

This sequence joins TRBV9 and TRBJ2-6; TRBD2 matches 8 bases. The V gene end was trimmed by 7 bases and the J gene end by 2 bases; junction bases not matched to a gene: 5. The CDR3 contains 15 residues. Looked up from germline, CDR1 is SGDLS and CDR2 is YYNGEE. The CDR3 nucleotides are TGTGCCAGCCGACGGGGGGGCGCTGGGGCCAACGTCCTGACTTTC. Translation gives CASRRGGAGANVLTF.

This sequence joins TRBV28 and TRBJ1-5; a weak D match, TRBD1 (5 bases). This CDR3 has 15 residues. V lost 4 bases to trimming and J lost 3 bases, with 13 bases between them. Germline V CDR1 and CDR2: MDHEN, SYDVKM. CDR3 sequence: CASSYEGKSNQPQHF. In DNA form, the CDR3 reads TGTGCCAGCAGTTATGAGGGGAAGTCCAATCAGCCCCAGCATTTT.

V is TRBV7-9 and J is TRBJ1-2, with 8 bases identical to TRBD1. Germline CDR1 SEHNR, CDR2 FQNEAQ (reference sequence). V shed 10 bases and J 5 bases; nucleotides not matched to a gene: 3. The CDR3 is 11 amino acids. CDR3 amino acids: CATDRGYGYTF. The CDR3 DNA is TGTGCCACTGACAGGGGTTATGGCTACACCTTC.

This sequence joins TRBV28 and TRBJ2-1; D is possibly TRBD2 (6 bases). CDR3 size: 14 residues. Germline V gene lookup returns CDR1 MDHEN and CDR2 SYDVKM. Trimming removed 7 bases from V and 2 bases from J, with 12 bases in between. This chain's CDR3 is CASITGGTYNEQFF. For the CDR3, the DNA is TGTGCCAGCATTACCGGGGGTACCTACAATGAGCAGTTCTTC. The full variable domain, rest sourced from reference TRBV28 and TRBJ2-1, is DVKVTQSSRYLVKRTGEKVFLECVQDMDHENMFWYRQDPGLGLRLIYFSYDVKMKEKGDIPEGYSVSREKKERFSLILESASTNQTSMYLCASITGGTYNEQFFGPGTRLTVL.

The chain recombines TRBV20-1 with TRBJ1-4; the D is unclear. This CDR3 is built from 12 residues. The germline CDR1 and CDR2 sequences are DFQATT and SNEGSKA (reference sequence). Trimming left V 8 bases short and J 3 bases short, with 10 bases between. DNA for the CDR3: TGCAGTATCTTTGGGGCTAATGAAAAACTGTTTTTT. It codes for CSIFGANEKLFF.

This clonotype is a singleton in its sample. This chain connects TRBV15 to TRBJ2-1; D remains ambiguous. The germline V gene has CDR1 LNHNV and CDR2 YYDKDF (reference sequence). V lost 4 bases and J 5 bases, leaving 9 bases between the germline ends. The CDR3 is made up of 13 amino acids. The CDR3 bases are TGTGCCACCAGCAAGGGCACAAACAATGAGCAGTTCTTC. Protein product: CATSKGTNNEQFF.

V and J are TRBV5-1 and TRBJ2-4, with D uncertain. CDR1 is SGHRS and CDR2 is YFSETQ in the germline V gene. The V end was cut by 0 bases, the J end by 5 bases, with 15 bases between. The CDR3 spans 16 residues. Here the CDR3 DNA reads TGCGCCAGCAGCTTGGGACCGCAGGCGGCGCAAAACATTCAGTACTTC. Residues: CASSLGPQAAQNIQYF.

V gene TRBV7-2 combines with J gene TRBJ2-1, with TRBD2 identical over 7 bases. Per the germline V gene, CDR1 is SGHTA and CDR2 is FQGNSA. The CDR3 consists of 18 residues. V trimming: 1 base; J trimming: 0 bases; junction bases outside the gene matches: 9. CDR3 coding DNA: TGTGCCAGCAGCTTAGTGGCTAGCGGCCTTGGCTCCTACAATGAGCAGTTCTTC. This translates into CASSLVASGLGSYNEQFF.

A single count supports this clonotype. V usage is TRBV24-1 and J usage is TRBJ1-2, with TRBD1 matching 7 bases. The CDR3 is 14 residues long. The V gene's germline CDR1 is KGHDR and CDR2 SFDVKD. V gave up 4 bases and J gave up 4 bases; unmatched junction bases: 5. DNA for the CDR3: TGTGCCACCAGTGAACGCGGGACAGCCTATGGCTACACCTTC. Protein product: CATSERGTAYGYTF.

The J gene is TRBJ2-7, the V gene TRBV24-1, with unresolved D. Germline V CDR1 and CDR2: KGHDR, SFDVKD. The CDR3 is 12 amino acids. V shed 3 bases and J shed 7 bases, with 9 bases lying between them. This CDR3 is CATSDATGEQYF. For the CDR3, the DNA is TGTGCCACCAGTGATGCCACGGGTGAGCAGTACTTC.

The CDR3 protein is CASSKPGRGATDTQYF. The CDR3 DNA reads as TGTGCCAGTAGTAAGCCCGGGCGGGGGGCAACAGATACGCAGTATTTT. The J gene is TRBJ2-3, the V gene TRBV19, with 8 bases that match TRBD2. V was pared by 4 bases and J by 3 bases, with 9 bases of the junction left unmatched. Germline V gene sequence: CDR1 LNHDA, CDR2 SQIVND (reference sequence). The CDR3 covers 16 residues.

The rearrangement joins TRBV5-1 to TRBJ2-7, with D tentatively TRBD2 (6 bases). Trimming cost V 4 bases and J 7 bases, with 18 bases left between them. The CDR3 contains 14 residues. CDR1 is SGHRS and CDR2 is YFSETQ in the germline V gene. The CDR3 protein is CASSTGGLGGEQYV. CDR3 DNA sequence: TGCGCCAGCAGCACCGGAGGGTTAGGTGGGGAGCAGTACGTC.

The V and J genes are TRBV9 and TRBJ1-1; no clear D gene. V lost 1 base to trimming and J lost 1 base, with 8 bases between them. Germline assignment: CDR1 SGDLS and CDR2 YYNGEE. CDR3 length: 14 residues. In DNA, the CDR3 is TGTGCCAGCAGCGTATGGGATACGAACACTGAAGCTTTCTTT. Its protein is CASSVWDTNTEAFF. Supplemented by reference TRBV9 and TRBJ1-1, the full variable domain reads DSGVTQTPKHLITATGQRVTLRCSPRSGDLSVYWYQQSLDQGLQFLIQYYNGEERAKGNILERFSAQQFPDLHSELNLSSLELGDSALYFCASSVWDTNTEAFFGQGTRLTVV.